This is a list of T cell receptor beta chains from one sample in a study of technical replicates of blood from several donors. Repertoires were generated with immunoSEQ multiplex PCR, while TCRdb's copy carries only in-frame clones and drops some. In the table there are 80,000 to 95,000 clones, about 94% of which are singletons. Sample: T cells isolated from PBMCs. These receptors came from a human donor in good health. Both conserved end residues are part of each CDR3. A D gene is named only where the DNA matches it firmly. A clone size is listed for some rows: how often the clone was seen (once, few, many), or a class if it is expanded.

d_gene,abundance,j_gene,v_gene,CDR3aa,CDR3nt
-,-,TRBJ2-5,TRBV5-1,CASSLGAGKTQYF,TGCGCCAGCAGCTTGGGGGCGGGGAAGACCCAGTACTTC
TRBD2,-,TRBJ2-2,TRBV11-2,CASSGQAGEGTGELFF,TGTGCCAGCAGCGGACAAGCGGGAGAGGGCACCGGGGAGCTGTTTTTT
-,-,TRBJ1-1,TRBV6-5,CASSFAGSATEAFF,TGTGCCAGCAGTTTTGCGGGTTCGGCGACTGAAGCTTTCTTT
-,few,TRBJ1-1,TRBV10-3,CAISVQAMNTEAFF,TGTGCCATCAGTGTACAGGCGATGAACACTGAAGCTTTCTTT
-,-,TRBJ2-7,TRBV18,CASSPLAASALLEQYF,TGTGCCAGCTCACCACTTGCGGCTAGCGCCCTCCTCGAGCAGTACTTC
-,-,TRBJ2-5,TRBV7-9,CASSLPAGFPQETQYF,TGTGCCAGCAGCTTACCCGCGGGGTTTCCCCAAGAGACCCAGTACTTC
-,-,TRBJ2-1,TRBV7-6,CASSLPSNNEQFF,TGTGCCAGCAGCTTACCATCTAACAATGAGCAGTTCTTC
-,-,TRBJ1-2,TRBV5-1,CASSLWAGTDGYTF,TGCGCCAGCAGCTTGTGGGCAGGAACCGATGGCTACACCTTC
-,-,TRBJ1-4,TRBV7-9,CASSLGSATNEKLFF,TGTGCCAGCAGCTTAGGCAGTGCAACTAATGAAAAACTGTTTTTT
-,-,TRBJ2-1,TRBV4-1,CASSQDLRVDNEQFF,TGCGCCAGCAGCCAAGATTTGCGGGTCGACAATGAGCAGTTCTTC
TRBD2,-,TRBJ2-1,TRBV19,CASSTPGTSGRESSYNEQFF,TGTGCCAGTAGTACTCCCGGGACTAGCGGGAGGGAAAGCTCCTACAATGAGCAGTTCTTC
-,few,TRBJ1-1,TRBV4-1,CASSPGQFVTEAFF,TGCGCCAGCAGCCCAGGACAGTTCGTAACTGAAGCTTTCTTT
-,-,TRBJ1-1,TRBV7-9,CASSSLDSLRTEAFF,TGTGCCAGCAGCTCACTGGACAGTCTACGGACTGAAGCTTTCTTT
-,-,TRBJ1-2,TRBV28,CASTTTVNYGYTF,TGTGCCAGCACCACGACAGTTAACTATGGCTACACCTTC
-,-,TRBJ2-7,TRBV27,CASSPHSQQGSSYEQYF,TGTGCCAGCAGTCCACACTCCCAACAGGGTAGCTCCTACGAGCAGTACTTC
TRBD1,-,TRBJ2-2,TRBV19,CASSVQTGGDLTGELFF,TGTGCCAGTAGTGTACAGACAGGGGGCGATCTCACCGGGGAGCTGTTTTTT
-,once,TRBJ2-7,TRBV9,CASSFGLETYEQYF,TGTGCCAGCAGCTTTGGACTGGAGACCTACGAGCAGTACTTC
-,-,TRBJ2-2,TRBV11-2,CASSLGGNTGELFF,TGTGCCAGCAGCTTAGGAGGGAACACCGGGGAGCTGTTTTTT
TRBD1,-,TRBJ1-4,TRBV15,CATYSSLDREEKLFF,TGTGCCACCTACAGCAGTTTGGACAGGGAGGAAAAACTGTTTTTT
TRBD2,-,TRBJ2-1,TRBV11-2,CASSLVRTSAEQFF,TGTGCCAGCAGCTTAGTCCGCACTAGCGCCGAGCAGTTCTTC
-,-,TRBJ2-2,TRBV5-1,CASSLSDRHTGELFF,TGCGCCAGCAGCTTAAGTGACAGACACACCGGGGAGCTGTTTTTT
-,-,TRBJ2-3,TRBV6-5,CASRYTDTQYF,TGTGCCAGCAGATACACAGATACGCAGTATTTT
TRBD1,-,TRBJ1-2,TRBV6-4,CASSTTGGGGYTF,TGTGCCAGCAGCACGACAGGGGGCGGGGGCTACACCTTC
TRBD1,-,TRBJ2-5,TRBV4-1,CASSLVRGRQETQYF,TGCGCCAGCAGCCTCGTGAGGGGGCGACAAGAGACCCAGTACTTC
-,-,TRBJ2-2,TRBV21-1,CASSYRGLAGGHGTGELFF,TGTGCCAGCAGCTATCGGGGTTTGGCGGGGGGGCACGGCACCGGGGAGCTGTTTTTT
-,-,TRBJ2-1,TRBV7-9,CASSYSKRQLSSYNEQFF,TGTGCCAGCAGCTATTCTAAAAGACAGCTGAGCTCCTACAATGAGCAGTTCTTC
-,-,TRBJ1-5,TRBV27,CASSLGRGQPQHF,TGTGCCAGCAGTCTAGGGCGGGGTCAGCCCCAGCATTTT
-,-,TRBJ2-2,TRBV11-3,CASSPLPGAPSNTGELFF,TGTGCCAGCAGCCCCCTTCCAGGGGCCCCGTCGAACACCGGGGAGCTGTTTTTT
TRBD2,-,TRBJ2-5,TRBV7-9,CASSNGGAGGETQYF,TGTGCCAGCAGCAATGGGGGAGCGGGGGGAGAGACCCAGTACTTC
-,-,TRBJ2-5,TRBV5-8,CASRYRDLETQYF,TGTGCCAGCAGATACCGGGACTTAGAGACCCAGTACTTC
-,-,TRBJ2-1,TRBV28,CASSYAGSSYNEQFF,TGTGCCAGCAGTTACGCGGGAAGCTCCTACAATGAGCAGTTCTTC
-,-,TRBJ1-2,TRBV2,CASSEAQWSTDYGYTF,TGTGCCAGCAGTGAAGCGCAGTGGTCGACAGACTATGGCTACACCTTC
TRBD2,-,TRBJ2-7,TRBV18,CASSPYRTSGGYEQYF,TGTGCCAGCTCACCATATCGGACTAGCGGGGGATACGAGCAGTACTTC
TRBD2,few,TRBJ2-7,TRBV30,CAWSTRGLAYEQYF,TGTGCCTGGAGCACGCGGGGACTAGCCTACGAGCAGTACTTC
-,-,TRBJ2-7,TRBV2,CASIGGDEQYF,TGTGCCAGCATAGGGGGGGACGAGCAGTACTTC
TRBD1,-,TRBJ1-5,TRBV29-1,CSAGTGNQPQHF,TGCAGCGCCGGGACAGGTAATCAGCCCCAGCATTTT
TRBD1,-,TRBJ2-7,TRBV6-6,CASGEQGRMGEQYF,TGTGCCAGCGGGGAACAGGGGCGAATGGGCGAGCAGTACTTC
-,-,TRBJ2-3,TRBV7-6,CASSLTTPEDTQYF,TGTGCCAGCAGCTTAACGACCCCGGAGGATACGCAGTATTTT
-,-,TRBJ2-1,TRBV29-1,CSVDMSSARVYNEQFF,TGCAGCGTTGATATGAGTTCGGCCAGGGTCTACAATGAGCAGTTCTTC
-,-,TRBJ2-7,TRBV7-6,CASSQTEINSYEQYF,TGTGCCAGCAGCCAGACAGAGATCAACTCCTACGAGCAGTACTTC
TRBD2,-,TRBJ2-5,TRBV7-9,CASREGETQYF,TGTGCCAGCCGGGAGGGGGAGACCCAGTACTTC
-,-,TRBJ2-7,TRBV4-1,CASSQGIPRGVSSYEQYF,TGCGCCAGCAGCCAAGGCATCCCCAGGGGCGTCAGCTCCTACGAGCAGTACTTC
-,-,TRBJ2-7,TRBV27,CASSVLTGYEQYF,TGTGCCAGCAGTGTCCTGACTGGTTACGAGCAGTACTTC
-,-,TRBJ2-5,TRBV11-2,CASSLDQGFQETQYF,TGTGCCAGCAGCTTAGACCAGGGCTTCCAAGAGACCCAGTACTTC
-,-,TRBJ2-2,TRBV4-1,CASSQNGKRVTNTGELFF,TGCGCCAGCAGCCAGAACGGGAAGCGGGTTACGAACACCGGGGAGCTGTTTTTT
-,-,TRBJ2-7,TRBV15,CATSRDRGEQYF,TGTGCCACCAGCAGAGATCGAGGGGAGCAGTACTTC
TRBD1,-,TRBJ2-5,TRBV5-6,CASSLATGVETQYF,TGTGCCAGCAGCTTGGCCACAGGGGTAGAGACCCAGTACTTC
-,-,TRBJ2-7,TRBV5-1,CASSLGQTPYEQYF,TGCGCCAGCAGCTTGGGGCAGACTCCCTACGAGCAGTACTTC
TRBD2,-,TRBJ2-2,TRBV19,CASSSTTSGSIGNTGELFF,TGTGCCAGTAGTTCCACTACTAGCGGGAGCATTGGGAACACCGGGGAGCTGTTTTTT
TRBD1,once,TRBJ2-7,TRBV4-1,CASSQIPGWGDRAHEQYF,TGCGCCAGCAGCCAAATCCCGGGCTGGGGGGACAGGGCCCACGAGCAGTACTTC
TRBD1,-,TRBJ1-2,TRBV7-9,CASSRGGQGSLEGYTF,TGTGCCAGCAGCCGAGGAGGACAGGGAAGTTTGGAGGGCTACACCTTC
TRBD1,-,TRBJ2-6,TRBV11-3,CASSIGGQGLSGANVLTF,TGTGCCAGCAGCATCGGCGGACAGGGCCTCTCTGGGGCCAACGTCCTGACTTTC
TRBD2,-,TRBJ2-2,TRBV7-7,CASSPELAGSTGELFF,TGTGCCAGCAGCCCCGAGCTAGCGGGTAGCACCGGGGAGCTGTTTTTT
-,-,TRBJ2-3,TRBV28,CASKGGGVDTQYF,TGTGCCAGCAAGGGCGGGGGCGTGGATACGCAGTATTTT
TRBD1,-,TRBJ2-7,TRBV11-2,CASSLGDRVSYEQYF,TGTGCCAGCAGCTTAGGGGACAGGGTCTCCTACGAGCAGTACTTC